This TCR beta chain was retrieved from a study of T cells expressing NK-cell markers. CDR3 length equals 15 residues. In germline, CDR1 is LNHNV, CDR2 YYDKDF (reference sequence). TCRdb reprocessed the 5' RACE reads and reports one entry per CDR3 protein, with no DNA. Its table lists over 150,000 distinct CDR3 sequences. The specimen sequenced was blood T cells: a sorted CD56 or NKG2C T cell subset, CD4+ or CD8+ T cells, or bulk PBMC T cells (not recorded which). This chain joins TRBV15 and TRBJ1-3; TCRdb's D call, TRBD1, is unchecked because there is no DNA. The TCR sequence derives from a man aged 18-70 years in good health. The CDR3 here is CATSNGTLGGNTIYF.